This TCR beta chain was obtained from a study of cytomegalovirus exposure and HLA in healthy donors. Primers included in the PCR were 60 Vbeta and 13 Jbeta primers. Authors' methods: Later reanalysis found tens of millions of unique TCR beta chains, 9 million to 12 million of them shared. The table came from immunoSEQ multiplex PCR; TCRdb's copy has only in-frame clones and leaves some out. The V and J calls and clone size were taken over from that table, and D and trimming were inferred from the DNA. The sample shows approximately 73,000 clones, around 75% of them seen only once. This clone is a singleton in its sample. Trimming took 4 bases from V and 8 from J, leaving 9 bases between them. Germline V lookup: CDR1 SEHNR, CDR2 FQNEAQ (reference sequence). The CDR3 consists of 12 residues.

The J gene is TRBJ1-3, the V gene TRBV7-9; D call uncertain. The receptor comes from a man aged 70 or older in good health and CMV-seronegative. Sequencing was carried out using PBMCs. The CDR3 DNA is TGTGCCAGCAGCTCACAGTCGGACACCATATATTTT. It is translated as CASSSQSDTIYF.